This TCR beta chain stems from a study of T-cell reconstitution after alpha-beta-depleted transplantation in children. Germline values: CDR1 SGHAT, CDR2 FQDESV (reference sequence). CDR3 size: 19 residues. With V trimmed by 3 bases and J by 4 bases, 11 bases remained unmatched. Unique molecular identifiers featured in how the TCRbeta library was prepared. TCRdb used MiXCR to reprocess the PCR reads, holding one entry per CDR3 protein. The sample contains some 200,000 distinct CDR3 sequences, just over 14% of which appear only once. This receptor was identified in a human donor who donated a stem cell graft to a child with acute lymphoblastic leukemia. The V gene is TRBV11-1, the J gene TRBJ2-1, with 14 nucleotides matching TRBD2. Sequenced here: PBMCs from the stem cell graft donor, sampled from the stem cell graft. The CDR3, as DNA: TGTGCCAGCAGCTTCGGACTAGCGGGAGGTCTCCGGGGTTACAATGAGCAGTTCTTC. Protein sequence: CASSFGLAGGLRGYNEQFF.